These 32 T cell receptor beta chains share one sample of origin, sequenced in a study of post-analysis software for immune sequencing data. Each TCR beta cDNA library carried unique molecular identifiers. TCRdb itself ran the PCR reads through MiXCR, one entry per CDR3 protein. The data hold 450,000 or so distinct CDR3 sequences, with around 40% observed a single time. Overall study findings and caveats: Relative to controls, patients had about 5 TRBV segments at higher frequency, with TRBV5-6, TRBV5-1 and TRBV20-1 among these.

Their antigen targets remain unknown. Sample: blood. All receptors come from a girl aged 5-17 years with multiple sclerosis.

The J gene is TRBJ2-3, the V gene TRBV10-3; unclear D gene. The germline V gene encodes CDR1 ENHRY and CDR2 SYGVKD. The CDR3 consists of 11 residues. V shed 3 bases and J shed 3 bases, with 1 base lying between them. The DNA for the CDR3 is TGTGCCATCAGTGATACAGATACGCAGTATTTT. Translating it yields CAISDTDTQYF.

In this sample, this clonotype turned up once. The chain carries TRBV7-9 and TRBJ2-4; D possibly matches TRBD1 or TRBD2 (5 bases each). Trimming cost V 1 base and J 13 bases, with 23 bases left between them. The CDR3 runs to 16 residues. CDR1 and CDR2 from the germline V gene are SEHNR and FQNEAQ (reference sequence). The CDR3 sequence: CASSLGPRDPPAEQYF. CDR3 DNA: TGTGCCAGCAGCTTAGGCCCTCGGGACCCCCCCGCGGAGCAGTACTTC.

Only a few counts were recorded for this clonotype. The chain recombines TRBV12-3 or TRBV12-4 with TRBJ2-7; tentatively, D is TRBD1 (6 bases). This CDR3 contains 14 residues. V lost 5 bases and J 7 bases, leaving 18 bases between the germline ends. The CDR3 DNA reads TGTGCCAGCAGTACCGGGACACTGTACAATGAGCAGTACTTC. Protein sequence: CASSTGTLYNEQYF.

This chain uses TRBV6-2 or TRBV6-3 with TRBJ1-1; tentatively, D is TRBD1 (5 bases). The germline CDR1 and CDR2 sequences are MNHEY and SVGEGT. The CDR3 runs 13 residues. Trimming shortened V by 4 bases and J by 10 bases, and 16 bases separated the two germline ends. In DNA form, the CDR3 reads TGTGCCAGCAGTTTCGCGGGACGCCCAGGAGCTTTCTTT. Amino acids: CASSFAGRPGAFF.

This chain links TRBV20-1 with TRBJ2-1; 13 bases line up with TRBD2. The CDR3 is made up of 14 amino acids. V lost 5 bases, J lost 4 bases, and 2 bases stayed unmatched. Germline CDR1 and CDR2: DFQATT and SNEGSKA (reference sequence). Here the CDR3 reads CSAEGLAGYNEQFF. The CDR3 nucleotides are TGCAGTGCTGAGGGACTAGCGGGATACAATGAGCAGTTCTTC.

The chain employs TRBV7-2 and TRBJ2-2; no definite D call. The CDR3 is 14 residues long. Germline V lookup: CDR1 SGHTA, CDR2 FQGNSA. With 1 base removed from V and 3 bases from J, the gap between germline ends came to 6 bases. CDR3 sequence: CASSLEIYTGELFF. The CDR3 nucleotides read TGTGCCAGCAGCTTAGAGATTTACACCGGGGAGCTGTTTTTT. The entire variable domain, with the rest obtained from reference TRBV7-2 and TRBJ2-2, is as follows: GAGVSQSPSNKVTEKGKDVELRCDPISGHTALYWYRQSLGQGLEFLIYFQGNSAPDKSGLPSDRFSAERTGGSVSTLTIQRTQQEDSAVYLCASSLEIYTGELFFGEGSRLTVL.

This clonotype was seen only a few times. V and J are TRBV29-1 and TRBJ2-7; a weak D match, TRBD1 (6 bases). The germline CDR1 and CDR2 sequences are SQVTM and ANQGSEA. The ends were cut back, 4 bases at V and 0 bases at J, with 10 bases in the middle. This CDR3 contains 13 residues. CDR3 sequence reads: CSVGDRTSYEQYF. CDR3 DNA: TGCAGCGTTGGTGACAGGACCTCCTACGAGCAGTACTTC.

This chain links TRBV15 with TRBJ1-4; D perhaps matches TRBD1 (6 bases). Germline V gives CDR1 LNHNV, CDR2 YYDKDF (reference sequence). The CDR3 runs to 14 residues. V lost 1 base and J 6 bases, leaving 9 bases between the germline ends. The CDR3 DNA is TGTGCCACCAGCAGAGCGCAGGGGTATGAAAAACTGTTTTTT. Translation: CATSRAQGYEKLFF.

This chain uses TRBV21-1 with TRBJ1-5. TRBV21-1 counts as a pseudogene. The CDR3 covers 15 residues. CDR3 DNA: TGTGCCAGCAGCAAAGTGGAGCAGAACAATCAGCCCCAGCATTTT. The encoded protein is CASSKVEQNNQPQHF.

The rearrangement joins TRBV10-3 to TRBJ2-4; a weak D match, TRBD1 (5 bases). The J call could be wrong; TRBJ2-5 is a better fit for the DNA end. Germline lookup yields CDR1 ENHRY and CDR2 SYGVKD. The CDR3 runs 14 residues. The CDR3 DNA is TGTGCCATCTCGACGGCAGGGCAGGGCGAGACCCAGTACTTC. This translates into CAISTAGQGETQYF.

The chain carries TRBV5-1 and TRBJ1-4; D call uncertain. CDR1 and CDR2 (germline): SGHRS, YFSETQ. V was shortened by 7 bases and J by 7 bases, with 20 bases between the two germline ends. This CDR3 is 15 amino acids long. The CDR3 region has the DNA TGCGCCAGCGCCCGGCGGGCTTTGTGGGGTGAAAAACTGTTTTTT. Protein sequence: CASARRALWGEKLFF.

With regard to this clonotype: A clone one base away is much larger, so this may be a read error. The chain has TRBV14 and TRBJ1-5; D is unclear. CDR1 and CDR2 (germline): SGHDN, FVKESK. The CDR3 extends over 13 amino acids. This chain's CDR3 is CASSQGPNRPQHF. DNA of the CDR3: TGTGCCAGCAGCCAAGGACCCAATCGGCCCCAGCATTTT.

V gene TRBV24-1 combines with J gene TRBJ1-5, with TRBD1 matching 11 bases. With 3 bases clipped from V and 0 bases from J, the junction kept 6 bases outside the gene matches. CDR3 size: 18 residues. Germline V gene lookup returns CDR1 KGHDR and CDR2 SFDVKD. The CDR3 sequence is CATSDPPGQGDSNQPQHF. CDR3 nucleotides: TGTGCCACCAGTGATCCGCCGGGACAGGGGGATAGCAATCAGCCCCAGCATTTT.

This chain uses TRBV7-3 with TRBJ2-1; D is uncertain. The germline V gene encodes CDR1 SGHTA and CDR2 FQGTGA. V was shortened by 2 bases and J by 10 bases, with 21 bases between the two germline ends. The CDR3 is 16 amino acids. CDR3 DNA: TGTGCCAGCAGCTTAGAAATCAGGTTCCCTGGCGTGGAGCAGTTCTTC. This encodes CASSLEIRFPGVEQFF.

The rearrangement links TRBV7-8 to TRBJ1-5, with D unclear. The germline gives CDR1 SGHVS, CDR2 FQNEAQ. The CDR3 has 14 amino acids. V gave up 3 bases and J gave up 0 bases, with 6 bases separating them. Written as DNA, the CDR3 is TGTGCCAGCAGCTTTCAGGCTAGCAATCAGCCCCAGCATTTT. The encoded protein is CASSFQASNQPQHF.

The chain recombines TRBV7-3 with TRBJ2-1, with D perhaps TRBD1 (6 bases). The CDR3 loop spans 15 amino acids. Germline V gives CDR1 SGHTA, CDR2 FQGTGA. The V end lost 3 bases, the J end lost 6 bases, and 15 bases lay between the germline ends. The CDR3 sequence: CASSLARGGPNEQFF. The CDR3 DNA reads as TGTGCCAGCAGCTTGGCGAGAGGGGGTCCCAATGAGCAGTTCTTC.

The rearrangement joins TRBV12-3 or TRBV12-4 to TRBJ1-1, with D unclear. The CDR3 runs to 12 residues. V was trimmed by 4 bases and J by 8 bases, leaving 11 bases between them. The CDR3 nucleotides are TGTGCCAGCAGTTCCCGGGGAGGCGAAGCTTTCTTT. This translates into CASSSRGGEAFF.

This sequence joins TRBV3-1 and TRBJ1-1; D may be TRBD1 (5 bases). Germline CDR1 reads LGHDT; CDR2 reads YNNKEL (reference sequence). The V end lost 1 base, the J end lost 4 bases, and 13 bases lay between the germline ends. The CDR3 spans 15 residues. CDR3 DNA: TGTGCCAGCAGCCAAGGGGGGGAAAGGGCCACTGAAGCTTTCTTT. The encoded protein is CASSQGGERATEAFF.

This chain joins TRBV2 and TRBJ1-1, with D perhaps TRBD1 (5 bases). Germline lookup yields CDR1 SNHLY and CDR2 FYNNEI. The CDR3 sequence is 13 residues long. V dropped 7 bases and J dropped 1 base, with 10 bases sitting between them. In nucleotides, the CDR3 is TGTGCCAGCAAACAGGACGGGAACACTGAAGCTTTCTTT. Its translation: CASKQDGNTEAFF.

The V gene is TRBV6-1, the J gene TRBJ1-5, with D possibly being TRBD1 (5 bases). Germline loops: CDR1 MNHNS, CDR2 SASEGT. The CDR3 totals 14 residues. Trimming cost V 10 bases and J 3 bases, with 16 bases left between them. The CDR3 sequence: CATWEGWTNQPQHF. The CDR3 DNA sequence: TGTGCCACCTGGGAGGGGTGGACCAATCAGCCCCAGCATTTT.

The rearrangement links TRBV6-1 to TRBJ2-1, with 7 bases that match TRBD1. The CDR3 length is 16 residues. Germline V CDR1 and CDR2: MNHNS, SASEGT. After removal of 5 bases from V and 0 bases from J, the junction contained 7 bases not matched to a gene. This chain's CDR3 is CASSRRGGSSYNEQFF. CDR3 nucleotide sequence: TGTGCCAGCAGTCGCAGAGGGGGCAGCTCCTACAATGAGCAGTTCTTC.

V usage is TRBV9 and J usage is TRBJ2-3, with D possibly being TRBD1 or TRBD2 (7 bases each). The V gene lost 1 base and the J gene lost 3 bases, with 21 bases spanning the gap. This CDR3 has 18 residues. Germline CDR1 reads SGDLS; CDR2 reads YYNGEE. This chain's CDR3 is CASSVPPGGAGLTDTQYF. DNA for the CDR3: TGTGCCAGCAGCGTACCACCAGGGGGAGCGGGATTAACAGATACGCAGTATTTT.

This clonotype occurred a few times. The chain joins TRBV5-1 to TRBJ2-5; 8 bases are a match to TRBD2. The J call is in doubt because the DNA end fits TRBJ2-7 better. Germline CDR1 SGHRS, CDR2 YFSETQ. This CDR3 has 14 amino acids. CDR3 DNA sequence: TGCGCCAGCAGCAATAGCGGGGACGCCTCCGAGCAGTACTTC. It codes for CASSNSGDASEQYF.

This clonotype was recorded a few times. V gene TRBV12-3 or TRBV12-4 combines with J gene TRBJ1-6; D is uncertain. The CDR3 consists of 13 residues. Between the trimmed V and J ends, which lost 2 bases and 10 bases, there was a span of 9 bases. CDR3 sequence (DNA): TGTGCCAGCAGTTTAAACAGCATATCACCCCTCCACTTT. Protein product: CASSLNSISPLHF.

The chain carries TRBV28 and TRBJ2-3, with D perhaps TRBD2 (5 bases). Germline V CDR1 and CDR2: MDHEN, SYDVKM. This CDR3 region has 16 residues. V was clipped by 5 bases and J by 4 bases, with 19 bases between them. Here the CDR3 DNA reads TGTGCCAGCAGTCCCCGGAGGCTTTCATCGGCAGATACGCAGTATTTT. Translating it yields CASSPRRLSSADTQYF.

The sample holds a few counts of this clonotype. J is TRBJ2-7 and V is TRBV28; D may be TRBD2 (6 bases). With the DNA end fitting TRBJ2-5 better, the J assignment may be wrong. Germline V lookup: CDR1 MDHEN, CDR2 SYDVKM. The CDR3 spans 13 residues. The CDR3 spells CASRSTSGETQYF. CDR3 DNA sequence: TGTGCCAGCAGGTCGACTAGTGGCGAGACCCAGTACTTC.

The chain links TRBV7-6 to TRBJ1-1, with D unclear. V was trimmed by 5 bases and J by 1 base, leaving 11 bases between them. CDR1 SGHVS and CDR2 FNYEAQ come from the germline V gene. CDR3 size: 14 residues. CDR3 in DNA: TGTGCCAGCAGCCAGAAATCAGGGAACACTGAAGCTTTCTTT. Residues: CASSQKSGNTEAFF.

This clonotype was counted a few times. The chain couples TRBV5-6 to TRBJ2-1, with D perhaps matching TRBD1 (5 bases). The CDR3 runs 12 residues. V shed 4 bases and J shed 7 bases, with 9 bases lying between them. CDR1 is SGHDT and CDR2 is YYEEEE in the germline V gene. The CDR3 reads CASSLRENEQFF. For the CDR3, the DNA is TGTGCCAGCAGCCTCAGGGAAAATGAGCAGTTCTTC.

The rearrangement links TRBV9 to TRBJ2-3; 7 bases are shared with TRBD2. The trim removed 0 bases at V and 4 bases at J, leaving 5 bases unmatched. The CDR3 length is 15 residues. Germline V CDR1 and CDR2: SGDLS, YYNGEE. CDR3 DNA: TGTGCCAGCAGCGTAGGGGAGCGGGATCCAGATACGCAGTATTTT. Protein sequence: CASSVGERDPDTQYF.

The genes are TRBV6-1 and TRBJ2-7, with TRBD1 as a possible D gene (6 bases). Trimming cost V 7 bases and J 0 bases, with 10 bases left between them. Looked up from germline, CDR1 is MNHNS and CDR2 is SASEGT. The CDR3 runs to 13 residues. CDR3 DNA sequence: TGTGCCAGCATACAGGGCAGCTCCTACGAGCAGTACTTC. Residues: CASIQGSSYEQYF.

The chain joins TRBV9 to TRBJ1-2, with unresolved D. Germline V gene lookup returns CDR1 SGDLS and CDR2 YYNGEE. V was trimmed by 4 bases and J by 2 bases, leaving 6 bases between them. This CDR3 spans 12 amino acids. The CDR3 DNA sequence: TGTGCCAGCAGCAAAGAAAACTATGGCTACACCTTC. Amino acid sequence: CASSKENYGYTF.

This clonotype turned up a few times. The rearrangement joins TRBV5-1 to TRBJ2-1, with no clear D. V gave up 4 bases and J gave up 1 base, with 15 bases separating them. Looked up from germline, CDR1 is SGHRS and CDR2 is YFSETQ. The CDR3 has 16 amino acids. The CDR3: CASSPTVANSYNEQFF. The CDR3 nucleotides are TGCGCCAGCAGCCCGACGGTAGCCAATTCCTACAATGAGCAGTTCTTC.